The T cell receptor (beta chain) under discussion was sequenced for a study of T cells in tuberculosis. Sorting used thawed, overnight-rested PBMC stained with anti-CD3, a viability dye and GMM-loaded CD1B tetramer. CD1B tetramers were loaded with Rhodococcus equi-derived C32 glucose monomycolate. Chain pairing is unknown; alpha and beta were sequenced separately. Clones were sequenced by immunoSEQ multiplex PCR, and TCRdb holds only the in-frame ones, with some missing. The table includes 85,000 to 100,000 clones, approximately 91% detected once. The source material was CD1b-GMM tetramer-negative cells sorted from PBMCs. This receptor was taken from an adult woman with latent tuberculosis.

This chain's CDR3 is CAISSYGGSYEQYF. The CDR3 nucleotides are TGTGCCATCAGTTCGTACGGAGGGTCCTACGAGCAGTACTTC. The chain couples TRBV10-3 to TRBJ2-7, with D possibly TRBD2 on 6 matching bases. CDR3 size: 14 residues. Trimming removed 5 bases from V and 1 base from J, with 12 bases in between. Germline values: CDR1 ENHRY, CDR2 SYGVKD.